This TCR beta chain was identified during a study of cytomegalovirus exposure and HLA in healthy donors. As for the study in general: About 80 million unique TCRs, all from HLA-typed donors, were included in an early release of the data.

Primers for the PCR totalled 60 Vbeta and 13 Jbeta. The assay was immunoSEQ multiplex PCR, and TCRdb's table has in-frame clones only and misses some. Here the sample table reports about 96,000 clones. The CDR3 extends over 14 amino acids. With V trimmed by 2 bases and J by 2 bases, 1 base remained unmatched. Germline-derived CDR1 and CDR2 are SGHDT and YYEEEE. Unrecorded immune exposures were likely, despite nominal health at sampling. This clonotype was obtained from a woman in her 30s in good health and CMV-seronegative. This chain joins TRBV5-6 and TRBJ2-1, with 7 nucleotides matching TRBD2. Sequencing was performed on PBMCs. The CDR3 nucleotides read TGTGCCAGCAGCTTAAGCGGGGCCTACAATGAGCAGTTCTTC. This codes for CASSLSGAYNEQFF. Filled out from reference TRBV5-6 and TRBJ2-1, the complete variable domain reads DAGVTQSPTHLIKTRGQQVTLRCSPKSGHDTVSWYQQALGQGPQFIFQYYEEEERQRGNFPDRFSGHQFPNYSSELNVNALLLGDSALYLCASSLSGAYNEQFFGPGTRLTVL.